The next 8 T cell receptor beta chains were all read from a single sample in a study of blood T cell repertoires in COVID-19. The table came from immunoSEQ multiplex PCR; TCRdb's copy has only in-frame clones and leaves some out. The repertoire holds more than 100,000 clones, with approximately 90% as singletons. The sequencing input was peripheral blood. Receptor source: a man in his 70s with active COVID-19.

The chain employs TRBV9 and TRBJ1-1, with unresolved D. The CDR3 covers 15 residues. CDR1 and CDR2 from the germline V gene are SGDLS and YYNGEE. The ends were cut back, 1 base at V and 2 bases at J, with 12 bases in the middle. In DNA, the CDR3 is TGTGCCAGCAGCGTACTTCCAGATTTTAACACTGAAGCTTTCTTT. Translation gives CASSVLPDFNTEAFF.

The chain has TRBV19 and TRBJ2-6; possibly TRBD1 for D (5 bases). The CDR3 spans 15 residues. With 6 bases removed from V and 4 bases from J, the gap between germline ends came to 13 bases. Germline V lookup: CDR1 LNHDA, CDR2 SQIVND (reference sequence). Written as DNA, the CDR3 is TGTGCCAGTAGCCTCCCCAGGGCGGGGGCCAACGTCCTGACTTTC. The encoded protein is CASSLPRAGANVLTF.

This clone was observed a single time. The chain links TRBV27 to TRBJ2-7, with 11 bases matching TRBD2. The CDR3 spans 15 residues. Trimming at V came to 5 bases and at J to 7 bases, leaving 10 bases not matched to a gene. The germline gives CDR1 MNHEY, CDR2 SMNVEV (reference sequence). The CDR3 loop is CASSQGTSGGREQYF. The CDR3 DNA reads as TGTGCCAGCAGTCAAGGGACTAGCGGAGGGAGGGAGCAGTACTTC.

For the CDR3, the DNA is TGCGCCAGCAGTGAGCGGGGCTCTGGAAACACCATATATTTT. Residues: CASSERGSGNTIYF. The J gene is TRBJ1-3, the V gene TRBV10-2; no reliable D call. The CDR3 contains 14 residues. The V end was cut by 2 bases, the J end by 0 bases, with 5 bases between. The germline V gene has CDR1 WSHSY and CDR2 SAAADI.

CDR3 DNA: TGTGCCAGCAGTCTCCGAACCCAGGGGGCTCCCAGCCAAGAGACCCAGTACTTC. Residues: CASSLRTQGAPSQETQYF. V and J are TRBV27 and TRBJ2-5; 8 bases are shared with TRBD1. CDR1 MNHEY and CDR2 SMNVEV come from the germline V gene (reference sequence). V was clipped by 5 bases and J by 1 base; unmatched bases: 15. This CDR3 region has 18 residues.

This clone appeared once. The rearrangement links TRBV2 to TRBJ1-2; 7 bases align to TRBD1. This CDR3 has 13 amino acids. Losses at the gene ends were 2 bases for V and 6 bases for J; bases not matched to a gene: 3. Looked up from germline, CDR1 is SNHLY and CDR2 is FYNNEI. CDR3 protein: CASSELQGNGYTF. In DNA, the CDR3 is TGTGCCAGCAGTGAATTACAGGGGAATGGCTACACCTTC.

This rearrangement joins TRBV24-1 to TRBJ2-1; 9 nucleotides match TRBD1. Unmatched junction bases numbered 0, after V lost 9 bases and J lost 4 bases. There are 12 residues in the CDR3. CDR1 is KGHDR and CDR2 is SFDVKD in the germline V gene. The chain's CDR3 is CATGTGYNEQFF. The CDR3 DNA reads TGTGCCACCGGGACAGGGTACAATGAGCAGTTCTTC.

This clone turned up a few times. The chain recombines TRBV18 with TRBJ2-2; tentative D call: TRBD2 (5 bases). This CDR3 spans 15 amino acids. Germline assignment: CDR1 KGHSH and CDR2 LQKENI. The germline V and J ends were trimmed by 1 base and 1 base, with 7 bases remaining between them. CDR3 sequence reads: CASSPQGVNTGELFF. CDR3 nucleotides: TGTGCCAGCTCACCACAGGGAGTGAACACCGGGGAGCTGTTTTTT.